Listed below are T cell receptor beta chains from one sample, sequenced in a study of beta chain features in type 1 diabetes. Sequencing used immunoSEQ multiplex PCR; TCRdb keeps in-frame clones, though not all of them. The top ten clones hold 0.022% of a sample with nearly 700,000 clones, 10% to 15% of them seen once. Sequences were obtained from naive CD4+ T cells from blood. All receptors come from a man in his late teens or twenties with type 1 diabetes. Each CDR3 is given with its conserved first and last residue. The D gene is left open where the match is weak. Part of the rows lack a size; the others show once, few, many or a class for expanded clones.

J gene: TRBJ2-2; V gene: TRBV5-4; clone size: .; D gene: .; CDR3 DNA: TGTGCCAGCAGACAGTTTTCGAACACCGGGGAGCTGTTTTTT; CDR3 protein: CASRQFSNTGELFF
J gene: TRBJ1-1; V gene: TRBV7-9; clone size: .; D gene: .; CDR3 DNA: TGTGCCAGCAGCCTAGAGGTTGTTGAAGCTTTCTTT; CDR3 protein: CASSLEVVEAFF
J gene: TRBJ2-5; V gene: TRBV19; clone size: few; D gene: TRBD1; CDR3 DNA: TGTGCCAGTAACCACGGGACAGCGGAGACCCAGTACTTC; CDR3 protein: CASNHGTAETQYF
J gene: TRBJ2-1; V gene: TRBV9; clone size: few; D gene: TRBD2; CDR3 DNA: TGTGCCAGCAGCGTAGGGGTAGCGGGGGGCTCCTACAATGAGCAGTTCTTC; CDR3 protein: CASSVGVAGGSYNEQFF
J gene: TRBJ1-6; V gene: TRBV27; clone size: few; D gene: .; CDR3 DNA: TGTGCCACCCGGCTGCAAAATTCACCCCTCCACTTT; CDR3 protein: CATRLQNSPLHF
J gene: TRBJ2-5; V gene: TRBV5-1; clone size: .; D gene: .; CDR3 DNA: TGCGCCAGCAGCTTGGGACAGCCACCAGATACCCAGTACTTC; CDR3 protein: CASSLGQPPDTQYF
J gene: TRBJ2-1; V gene: TRBV5-1; clone size: .; D gene: TRBD2; CDR3 DNA: TGCGCCAGCAGACCCACTAGCGGTTACAATGAGCAGTTCTTC; CDR3 protein: CASRPTSGYNEQFF
J gene: TRBJ1-4; V gene: TRBV4-1; clone size: .; D gene: .; CDR3 DNA: TGCGCCAGCAGCCAAGCTAGCCCCCTTGAAAAACTGTTTTTT; CDR3 protein: CASSQASPLEKLFF
J gene: TRBJ2-5; V gene: TRBV5-4; clone size: few; D gene: .; CDR3 DNA: TGTGCCAGCAGCTTGCAGGGGGGAGAGACCCAGTACTTC; CDR3 protein: CASSLQGGETQYF
J gene: TRBJ2-7; V gene: TRBV10-3; clone size: .; D gene: .; CDR3 DNA: TGTGCCATCAGTGAGGGCCCAACAGCTCCCAGCTCCTACGAGCAGTACTTC; CDR3 protein: CAISEGPTAPSSYEQYF
J gene: TRBJ1-1; V gene: TRBV5-1; clone size: .; D gene: TRBD1; CDR3 DNA: TGCGCCAGCAGTCAGACGACAGGGGGCTTCGGTGAAGCTTTCTTT; CDR3 protein: CASSQTTGGFGEAFF
J gene: TRBJ1-6; V gene: TRBV2; clone size: few; D gene: .; CDR3 DNA: TGTGCCAGCAGGTCGGACAGTGCCCTTAATTCACCCCTCCACTTT; CDR3 protein: CASRSDSALNSPLHF
J gene: TRBJ2-2; V gene: TRBV7-9; clone size: few; D gene: .; CDR3 DNA: TGTGCCAGCAGCCACCGACGAGGGTTCACCGGGGAGCTGTTTTTT; CDR3 protein: CASSHRRGFTGELFF
J gene: TRBJ2-1; V gene: TRBV18; clone size: few; D gene: TRBD1; CDR3 DNA: TGTGCCAGCTCACCCGGGACAGGGGTGTCCTACAATGAGCAGTTCTTC; CDR3 protein: CASSPGTGVSYNEQFF
J gene: TRBJ1-2; V gene: TRBV5-4; clone size: few; D gene: TRBD1; CDR3 DNA: TGTGCCAGCAGCCTCGGACAGGGACCCCTTTATGGCTACACCTTC; CDR3 protein: CASSLGQGPLYGYTF
J gene: TRBJ1-2; V gene: TRBV6-6; clone size: few; D gene: .; CDR3 DNA: TGTGCCAGCACCTCCGGAAACTATGGCTACACCTTC; CDR3 protein: CASTSGNYGYTF
J gene: TRBJ1-2; V gene: TRBV5-4; clone size: .; D gene: TRBD1; CDR3 DNA: TGTGCCAGCAGCCGCGACAGGGACGGCTACACCTTC; CDR3 protein: CASSRDRDGYTF
J gene: TRBJ2-1; V gene: TRBV14; clone size: few; D gene: TRBD2; CDR3 DNA: TGTGCCAGCAGCCAAGTGGCGGGGGGATCCTACAATGAGCAGTTCTTC; CDR3 protein: CASSQVAGGSYNEQFF
J gene: TRBJ2-5; V gene: TRBV2; clone size: .; D gene: .; CDR3 DNA: TGTGCCAGCAGTGGGACACCGGTGGGAGAGACCCAGTACTTC; CDR3 protein: CASSGTPVGETQYF
J gene: TRBJ2-7; V gene: TRBV10-1; clone size: .; D gene: .; CDR3 DNA: TGCGCCAGCAGTGGCAGGGAAAACAACGGGGAGCAGTACTTC; CDR3 protein: CASSGRENNGEQYF
J gene: TRBJ2-3; V gene: TRBV7-2; clone size: few; D gene: .; CDR3 DNA: TGTGCCAGCAGCTCTTCGGGGCAGGGGACAGATACGCAGTATTTT; CDR3 protein: CASSSSGQGTDTQYF
J gene: TRBJ2-1; V gene: TRBV9; clone size: .; D gene: .; CDR3 DNA: TGTGCCAGCAGCGGGAACAATGAGCAGTTCTTC; CDR3 protein: CASSGNNEQFF
J gene: TRBJ2-3; V gene: TRBV15; clone size: few; D gene: TRBD1; CDR3 DNA: TGTGCCACCAGAAGGGACAGGGATCCTAGCACAGATACGCAGTATTTT; CDR3 protein: CATRRDRDPSTDTQYF
J gene: TRBJ1-4; V gene: TRBV30; clone size: few; D gene: .; CDR3 DNA: TGTGCCTGGAGTGATTCGGGTTGGGAAAAACTGTTTTTT; CDR3 protein: CAWSDSGWEKLFF
J gene: TRBJ2-3; V gene: TRBV28; clone size: .; D gene: TRBD1; CDR3 DNA: TGTGCCAGCACTAATACCGCGGACAGGGCTGGGACGCAGTATTTT; CDR3 protein: CASTNTADRAGTQYF
J gene: TRBJ1-2; V gene: TRBV9; clone size: .; D gene: TRBD1; CDR3 DNA: TGTGCCAGCAAATCTACAGGGGAGGGCTACACCTTC; CDR3 protein: CASKSTGEGYTF
J gene: TRBJ1-4; V gene: TRBV30; clone size: few; D gene: .; CDR3 DNA: TGTGCCTGGAGCCGGGGAGATGCTGAAAAACTGTTTTTT; CDR3 protein: CAWSRGDAEKLFF
J gene: TRBJ2-1; V gene: TRBV10-3; clone size: .; D gene: TRBD1; CDR3 DNA: TGTGCCATCAGTGATTTACAGGGGGCAATCAATGAGCAGTTCTTC; CDR3 protein: CAISDLQGAINEQFF
J gene: TRBJ2-3; V gene: TRBV5-1; clone size: .; D gene: TRBD1; CDR3 DNA: TGCGCCAGCAGCCAGGGACAGGGGATCGCAGATACGCAGTATTTT; CDR3 protein: CASSQGQGIADTQYF
J gene: TRBJ2-1; V gene: TRBV10-3; clone size: few; D gene: .; CDR3 DNA: TGTGCCATCAGTGAGTCAACTTCCTCAGGCTCCTACAATGAGCAGTTCTTC; CDR3 protein: CAISESTSSGSYNEQFF
J gene: TRBJ2-3; V gene: TRBV18; clone size: few; D gene: .; CDR3 DNA: TGTGCCAGCTCGAGCACAGATACGCAGTATTTT; CDR3 protein: CASSSTDTQYF
J gene: TRBJ1-5; V gene: TRBV10-3; clone size: .; D gene: .; CDR3 DNA: TGTGCCACCACCGGGACGGAGGCCGAGCCCCAGCATTTT; CDR3 protein: CATTGTEAEPQHF
J gene: TRBJ2-5; V gene: TRBV14; clone size: few; D gene: .; CDR3 DNA: TGTGCCAGCAGCCAAGTTCCAGTCACAGCGGAGACCCAGTACTTC; CDR3 protein: CASSQVPVTAETQYF
J gene: TRBJ1-4; V gene: TRBV25-1; clone size: .; D gene: .; CDR3 DNA: TGTGCCAGCAGTGATATACAGGCAACTAATGAAAAACTGTTTTTT; CDR3 protein: CASSDIQATNEKLFF
J gene: TRBJ2-6; V gene: TRBV7-9; clone size: few; D gene: .; CDR3 DNA: TGTGCCAGCAGCCCACTTGCTCCGGGGACCGGGGCCAACGTCCTGACTTTC; CDR3 protein: CASSPLAPGTGANVLTF
J gene: TRBJ1-1; V gene: TRBV29-1; clone size: few; D gene: .; CDR3 DNA: TGCAGCGTGGGGGGACGGTTGAACACTGAAGCTTTCTTT; CDR3 protein: CSVGGRLNTEAFF
J gene: TRBJ1-5; V gene: TRBV30; clone size: .; D gene: .; CDR3 DNA: TGTGCCTGGAGTGTACAGGGACCCCAGCCCCAGCATTTT; CDR3 protein: CAWSVQGPQPQHF
J gene: TRBJ1-4; V gene: TRBV2; clone size: .; D gene: .; CDR3 DNA: TGTGCCAATCGACAGGAGGAGTTCACTAATGAAAAACTGTTTTTT; CDR3 protein: CANRQEEFTNEKLFF
J gene: TRBJ1-5; V gene: TRBV28; clone size: .; D gene: .; CDR3 DNA: TGTGCCAGCACCGAATCAGTTGGTCATCAGCCCCAGCATTTT; CDR3 protein: CASTESVGHQPQHF
J gene: TRBJ2-4; V gene: TRBV27; clone size: few; D gene: .; CDR3 DNA: TGTGCCAGCAGTTCGTACGTTCAGTACTTC; CDR3 protein: CASSSYVQYF
J gene: TRBJ1-3; V gene: TRBV4-1; clone size: .; D gene: .; CDR3 DNA: TGCGCCAGCAGCCAAGAAGGAACGGACCTCGGCTCTGGAAACACCATATATTTT; CDR3 protein: CASSQEGTDLGSGNTIYF
J gene: TRBJ1-1; V gene: TRBV5-1; clone size: few; D gene: .; CDR3 DNA: TGCGCCAGCAGCTTGGCCCCTTGGACTGAAGCTTTCTTT; CDR3 protein: CASSLAPWTEAFF
J gene: TRBJ2-1; V gene: TRBV6-5; clone size: few; D gene: TRBD2; CDR3 DNA: TGTGCCAGCAGAATAAGCGGGGAGACCCACAATGAGCAGTTCTTC; CDR3 protein: CASRISGETHNEQFF
J gene: TRBJ2-1; V gene: TRBV7-2; clone size: .; D gene: TRBD2; CDR3 DNA: TGTGCCAGCAGCCTCTGGACTAGCGGGGACAATGAGCAGTTCTTC; CDR3 protein: CASSLWTSGDNEQFF
J gene: TRBJ1-6; V gene: TRBV6-4; clone size: .; D gene: .; CDR3 DNA: TGTGCCAGCAGTGACTCTTGGGGGCTACCCCTCCACTTT; CDR3 protein: CASSDSWGLPLHF
J gene: TRBJ2-4; V gene: TRBV19; clone size: .; D gene: .; CDR3 DNA: TGTGCCAGTAGCCTCGGACGGACAGCCAAAAACATTCAGTACTTC; CDR3 protein: CASSLGRTAKNIQYF
J gene: TRBJ1-2; V gene: TRBV6-6; clone size: .; D gene: TRBD1; CDR3 DNA: TGTGCCAGCAGTAAACGACAGGGGAGTGGCTACACCTTC; CDR3 protein: CASSKRQGSGYTF
J gene: TRBJ2-5; V gene: TRBV5-1; clone size: .; D gene: .; CDR3 DNA: TGCGCCAGCAGCATCGGGACCAAAGAGACCCAGTACTTC; CDR3 protein: CASSIGTKETQYF
J gene: TRBJ2-3; V gene: TRBV2; clone size: .; D gene: .; CDR3 DNA: TGTGCCAGCAGACACCGGGACACCGGCACAGATACGCAGTATTTT; CDR3 protein: CASRHRDTGTDTQYF
J gene: TRBJ1-5; V gene: TRBV11-2; clone size: .; D gene: .; CDR3 DNA: TGTGCCAGCAGCTTAGAGTGTCGAAATCAGCCCCAGCATTTT; CDR3 protein: CASSLECRNQPQHF
J gene: TRBJ2-3; V gene: TRBV9; clone size: few; D gene: .; CDR3 DNA: TGTGCCAGCAGCGGGGGCCGGGCGGGAACAGATACGCAGTATTTT; CDR3 protein: CASSGGRAGTDTQYF
J gene: TRBJ1-2; V gene: TRBV18; clone size: .; D gene: .; CDR3 DNA: TGTGCCAGCTCGCCGGGGTTGGCGAACTATGGCTACACCTTC; CDR3 protein: CASSPGLANYGYTF
J gene: TRBJ2-7; V gene: TRBV4-1; clone size: .; D gene: TRBD2; CDR3 DNA: TGCGCCAGCAGCCAAGATCCCGCAGCGGGGTTACCCTACGAGCAGTACTTC; CDR3 protein: CASSQDPAAGLPYEQYF
J gene: TRBJ1-2; V gene: TRBV27; clone size: .; D gene: .; CDR3 DNA: TGTGCCAGCAGCCCCCTCGGGATTTCGGATGGCTACACCTTC; CDR3 protein: CASSPLGISDGYTF
J gene: TRBJ2-7; V gene: TRBV30; clone size: .; D gene: TRBD2; CDR3 DNA: TGTGCCTGGACTAGCGGATCCTACGAGCAGTACTTC; CDR3 protein: CAWTSGSYEQYF
J gene: TRBJ1-2; V gene: TRBV2; clone size: few; D gene: .; CDR3 DNA: TGTGCCAGCAGTGAACGAGGGTCCTATGGCTACACCTTC; CDR3 protein: CASSERGSYGYTF
J gene: TRBJ2-2; V gene: TRBV7-9; clone size: .; D gene: .; CDR3 DNA: TGTGCCAGCAGCTTAGGACAGGCTAACACCGGGGAGCTGTTTTTT; CDR3 protein: CASSLGQANTGELFF
J gene: TRBJ2-1; V gene: TRBV6-4; clone size: few; D gene: .; CDR3 DNA: TGTGCCAGCAGCCACGACCTCTACAATGAGCAGTTCTTC; CDR3 protein: CASSHDLYNEQFF
J gene: TRBJ1-6; V gene: TRBV30; clone size: few; D gene: .; CDR3 DNA: TGTGCCTGGACTGGAGGGGATGTCTCCTATAATTCACCCCTCCACTTT; CDR3 protein: CAWTGGDVSYNSPLHF